This T cell receptor beta chain was identified in a study of T cell changes during pregnancy in multiple sclerosis. Points on this clone: Other nucleotide sequences in the sample specify the same CDR3.

Measured with immunoSEQ multiplex PCR; TCRdb has only the in-frame clones, and not every one. The sample holds 68,000 or so clones, around 90% seen once. The CDR3 is 13 residues long. Trimming shortened V by 3 bases and J by 5 bases, and 10 bases separated the two germline ends. Germline CDR1 is MNHEY and CDR2 is SMNVEV (reference sequence). Here the sequenced sample was peripheral blood, taken in the second trimester of pregnancy. The chain couples TRBV27 to TRBJ1-2; D is possibly TRBD1 (5 bases). This receptor was identified in a female donor with multiple sclerosis, enrolled in a pregnancy study. The CDR3 sequence is CASSLGQAYGYTF. The CDR3 coding sequence is TGTGCCAGCAGTTTGGGGCAGGCATATGGCTACACCTTC.